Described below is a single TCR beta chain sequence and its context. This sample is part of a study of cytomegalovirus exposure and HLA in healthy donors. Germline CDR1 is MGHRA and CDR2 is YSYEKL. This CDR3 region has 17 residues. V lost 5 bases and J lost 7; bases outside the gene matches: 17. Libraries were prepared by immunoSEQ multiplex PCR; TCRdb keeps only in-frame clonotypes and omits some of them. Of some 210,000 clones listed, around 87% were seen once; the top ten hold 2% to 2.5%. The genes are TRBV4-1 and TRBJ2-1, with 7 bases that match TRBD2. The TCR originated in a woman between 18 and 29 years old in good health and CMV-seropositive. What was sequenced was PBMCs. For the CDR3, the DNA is TGCGCCAGCAGCGCAGCTCGCGGAGCGGGAATAGGGAATGAGCAGTTCTTC. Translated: CASSAARGAGIGNEQFF.